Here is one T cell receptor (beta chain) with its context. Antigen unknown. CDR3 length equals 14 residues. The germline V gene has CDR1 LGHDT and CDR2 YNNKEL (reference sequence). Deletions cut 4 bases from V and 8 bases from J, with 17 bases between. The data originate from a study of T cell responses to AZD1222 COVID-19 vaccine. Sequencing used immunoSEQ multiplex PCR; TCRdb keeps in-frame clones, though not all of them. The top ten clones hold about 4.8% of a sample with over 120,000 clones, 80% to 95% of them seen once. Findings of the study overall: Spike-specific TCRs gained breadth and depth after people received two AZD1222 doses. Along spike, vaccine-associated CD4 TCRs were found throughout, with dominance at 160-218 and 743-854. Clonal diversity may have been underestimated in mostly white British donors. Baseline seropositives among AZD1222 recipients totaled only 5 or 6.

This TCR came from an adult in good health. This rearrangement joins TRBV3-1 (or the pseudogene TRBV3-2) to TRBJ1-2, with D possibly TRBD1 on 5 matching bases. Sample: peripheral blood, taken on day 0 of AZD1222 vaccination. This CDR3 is CASSLNEDSFGYTF. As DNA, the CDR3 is TGTGCCAGCAGCCTAAACGAAGACAGTTTCGGCTACACCTTC.